This T cell receptor (beta chain) was found in a study of blood T cell repertoires in COVID-19. Study summary: Donors in the United States, Italy and Spain gave samples during acute or convalescent COVID-19. Sample material is recorded as cDNA or gDNA derived from T cells, B-cell-depleted T cells, or PBMCs.

Original processing notes: For nucleated cells, counts were estimated from reference gene primer amplification. Only in-frame clones appear in the TCRdb table, and some are missing; sequencing was by immunoSEQ multiplex PCR. The D gene and trimming were derived from the DNA, and the V and J assignments and clone size from that table. The table shows over 600,000 clones, with approximately 90% occurring only once. CDR1 SGDLS and CDR2 YYNGEE come from the germline V gene. Trimming removed 5 bases from V and 8 bases from J; junction bases left unmatched: 5. The CDR3 is 12 residues long. This TCR was recovered from a woman aged 18-30 years with acute or convalescent COVID-19. The chain is built from TRBV9 and TRBJ1-2; 8 bases map to TRBD1. The sequenced sample consisted of peripheral blood. Written as DNA, the CDR3 is TGTGCCAGCAGGCAGGGGGCTGGGGGCTACACCTTC. This encodes CASRQGAGGYTF.